The 13 T cell receptor beta chains below come from one sample, sequenced in a study of breast tumors, draining lymph nodes, adjacent tissues. TCRdb re-analysed the multiplex PCR reads in MiXCR, keeping a single row per CDR3 protein. The table lists approximately 100,000 distinct CDR3 sequences, about 20% of them singletons. Axillary draining lymph nodes of breast cancer patients supplied the node samples. Sample: axillary lymph node tissue. These receptors originate from a female donor with breast cancer. Some clones in this sample may be carry-over from other donors' samples.

This clonotype has a count of ten or more. The V call is TRBV7-9, the J call TRBJ2-7; TRBD2 matches 7 bases. Germline CDR1 reads SEHNR; CDR2 reads FQNEAQ (reference sequence). This CDR3 is 11 amino acids long. Trimming cost V 7 bases and J 5 bases; bases outside gene matches: 2. In DNA form, the CDR3 reads TGTGCCAGCACCGGGGGGAACGAGCAGTACTTC. It is translated as CASTGGNEQYF.

This clonotype was seen repeatedly, ten times or more. The gene calls are TRBV15 and TRBJ1-6; D gene unclear. Trimming shortened V by 1 base and J by 6 bases, and 13 bases separated the two germline ends. CDR1 and CDR2 (germline): LNHNV, YYDKDF (reference sequence). The CDR3 contains 16 residues. The CDR3 DNA reads TGTGCCACCAGCAGAGGGTGGACCAACCCTAATTCACCCCTCCACTTT. It codes for CATSRGWTNPNSPLHF.

About this clonotype: A much larger clone lies one base from this, so it may be a read error. This CDR3 fails to terminate in the conserved phenylalanine or tryptophan, so it likely reflects a read error. The rearrangement links TRBV6-2 or TRBV6-3 to TRBJ1-5; tentatively, D is TRBD1 (6 bases). The CDR3 is 14 amino acids. The germline V gene has CDR1 MNHEY and CDR2 SVGEGT. Between the trimmed V and J ends, which lost 8 bases and 9 bases, there was a span of 20 bases. The chain's CDR3 is CASGRGTPWVPQHL. The CDR3 nucleotides read TGTGCCAGCGGGAGGGGGACCCCTTGGGTGCCCCAGCATCTT.

In its sample, this clonotype was seen many times. The J gene is TRBJ2-7, the V gene TRBV4-1; no definite D call. This CDR3 comprises 16 residues. Trimming left V 4 bases short and J 1 base short, with 17 bases between. Germline CDR1 MGHRA, CDR2 YSYEKL. The CDR3 is CASSPKGFGSSYEQYF. In DNA, the CDR3 is TGCGCCAGCAGCCCTAAGGGATTCGGCAGTTCCTACGAGCAGTACTTC.

Worth noting for this clonotype: This likely reflects a read error, since a far larger clone is one base away. The chain combines TRBV5-4 with TRBJ2-5, with a tentative D call TRBD1 (5 bases). CDR3 length equals 13 residues. Germline CDR1 reads SGHNT; CDR2 reads YYREEE (reference sequence). In DNA, the CDR3 is TGTGCCAGCAGCTTAGTAGGGGAAGAGACCCAGCACTTC. Translated: CASSLVGEETQHF. Supplemented by reference TRBV5-4 and TRBJ2-5, the full variable domain reads ETGVTQSPTHLIKTRGQQVTLRCSSQSGHNTVSWYQQALGQGPQFIFQYYREEENGRGNFPPRFSGLQFPNYSSELNVNALELDDSALYLCASSLVGEETQHFGPGTRLLVL.

Regarding this clonotype: Possible read error: a much larger clone is one base away. The chain employs TRBV6-5 and TRBJ2-1; unclear D gene. CDR1 and CDR2 from the germline V gene are MNHEY and SVGAGI. The CDR3 covers 18 residues. CDR3 residues: CVSSYIPPPASSYNEQFF. In DNA form, the CDR3 reads TGTGTCAGCAGTTATATACCCCCGCCGGCGAGCTCCTACAATGAGCAGTTCTTC.

As concerns this clonotype: A much larger clone differs by one base, so this may be a read error. The chain has TRBV11-2 and TRBJ2-1, with 9 bases fitting TRBD2. The CDR3 sequence is 14 residues long. Germline values: CDR1 SGHAT, CDR2 FQNNGV. Trimming cost V 6 bases and J 7 bases; bases outside gene matches: 7. DNA of the CDR3: TGTGCCAGCAGGGGTTCAGCGGGGGGAAATGAGCAGTTCTTC. Translated: CASRGSAGGNEQFF.

This clonotype occurred a few times. One junction end does not reproduce the germline sequence, and a read error may be involved. The rearrangement joins TRBV11-2 to TRBJ1-2, with D tentatively TRBD1 (6 bases). Germline V gene lookup returns CDR1 SGHAT and CDR2 FQNNGV. CDR3 size: 16 residues. The CDR3 bases are TGTACCAGCAGCTTAGATAGGGGGAGGACTTCCTATGGCTACACCTTC. As protein: CTSSLDRGRTSYGYTF. Supplemented by reference TRBV11-2 and TRBJ1-2, the full variable domain reads EAGVAQSPRYKIIEKRQSVAFWCNPISGHATLYWYQQILGQGPKLLIQFQNNGVVDDSQLPKDRFSAERLKGVDSTLKIQPAKLEDSAVYLCTSSLDRGRTSYGYTFGSGTRLTVV.

This clonotype occurred many times. The J gene is TRBJ2-7, the V gene TRBV6-1; no clear D gene. Trimming removed 6 bases at V and 4 bases at J, with 4 bases between. Per the germline V gene, CDR1 is MNHNS and CDR2 is SASEGT. The CDR3 sequence is 10 residues long. The CDR3 region is CASSHYEQYF. The DNA of the CDR3 is TGTGCCAGCAGCCATTACGAGCAGTACTTC.

This rearrangement joins TRBV30 to TRBJ2-1, with TRBD2 matching over 7 bases. From germline, CDR1 is GTSNPN and CDR2 SVGIG (reference sequence). J gave up 10 bases and V 2 bases, and 8 bases lay outside the gene matches. The CDR3 runs 13 residues. The CDR3 DNA reads TGTGCCTGGAGTCGGGGAGGGTTAGCGGAGCAGTTCTTC. Translating it yields CAWSRGGLAEQFF.

This clonotype appeared a few times. Just one base apart from a much larger clone, this may be a read error. V is TRBV16 and J is TRBJ1-6, with TRBD1 matching 9 bases. The CDR3 consists of 15 residues. Trimming took 4 bases from V and 7 from J; bases not matched to a gene: 5. CDR1 and CDR2 (germline): KGHSY, FQNENV. The CDR3 loop is CASSRPGQGNSPLHF. The CDR3 bases are TGTGCCAGCAGCCGACCAGGACAGGGGAATTCACCCCTCCACTTT.

This clonotype was detected ten times or more. This rearrangement joins TRBV5-1 to TRBJ2-5; TRBD2 matches at 7 bases. V gave up 5 bases and J gave up 3 bases; unmatched junction bases: 4. CDR3 length equals 13 residues. Germline CDR1 and CDR2: SGHRS and YFSETQ. In nucleotides, the CDR3 is TGCGCCAGCAGAGCGGGGACCAAAGAGACCCAGTACTTC. It codes for CASRAGTKETQYF.

This clonotype was found many times. The rearrangement uses TRBV5-4 and TRBJ2-7; 11 bases match TRBD2. Trimming removed 3 bases from V and 0 bases from J; junction bases left unmatched: 2. The CDR3 has 15 amino acids. The germline V gene encodes CDR1 SGHNT and CDR2 YYREEE (reference sequence). CDR3 residues: CASSSGTSGSYEQYF. In nucleotides, the CDR3 is TGTGCCAGCAGCTCCGGGACTAGCGGCTCCTACGAGCAGTACTTC.